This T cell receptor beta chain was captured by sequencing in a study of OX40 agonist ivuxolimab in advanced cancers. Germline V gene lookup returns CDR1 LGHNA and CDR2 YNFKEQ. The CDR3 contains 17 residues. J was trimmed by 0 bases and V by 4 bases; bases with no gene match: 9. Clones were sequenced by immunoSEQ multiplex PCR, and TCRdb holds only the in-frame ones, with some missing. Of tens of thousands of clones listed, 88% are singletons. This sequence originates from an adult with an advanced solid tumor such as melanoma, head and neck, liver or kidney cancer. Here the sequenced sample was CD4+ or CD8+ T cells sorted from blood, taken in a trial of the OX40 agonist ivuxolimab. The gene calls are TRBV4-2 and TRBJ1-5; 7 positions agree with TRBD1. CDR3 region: CASSPRDSMNSNQPQHF. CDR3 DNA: TGTGCCAGCAGCCCAAGGGACAGCATGAATAGCAATCAGCCCCAGCATTTT.